The 21 T cell receptor beta chains reported below all come from one sample, sequenced in a study of T cells in Graves' hyperthyroidism and ophthalmopathy. TCR beta CDR3 sequences were amplified from RNA transcripts. An initial round of RT-PCR targeting the TCR CDR3 relied on the HTBI primer set. TCRdb processed the multiplex PCR reads anew with MiXCR; each CDR3 protein has one entry. Here the sample spans around 340,000 distinct CDR3 sequences, roughly a fifth being singletons. Material: blood. The source of these receptors is a woman aged 45-65 years with Graves' hyperthyroidism.

This clonotype was counted between two and nine times. In DNA form, the CDR3 reads TGCAGTGCCTCGACCGAGAGTTTCTATGGCTACACCTTC. Amino acids: CSASTESFYGYTF. This chain joins TRBV20-1 and TRBJ1-2; D remains ambiguous. From germline, CDR1 is DFQATT and CDR2 SNEGSKA (reference sequence). V lost 6 bases to trimming and J lost 4 bases, with 15 bases between them. The CDR3 consists of 13 residues.

This clonotype was picked up many times. The rearrangement joins TRBV30 to TRBJ2-3; D may be TRBD2 (5 bases). The CDR3 loop spans 13 amino acids. The germline gives CDR1 GTSNPN, CDR2 SVGIG (reference sequence). V was pared by 5 bases and J by 0 bases, with 9 bases between. CDR3 loop: CAWAPGSTDTQYF. CDR3 sequence (DNA): TGTGCCTGGGCACCGGGAAGCACAGATACGCAGTATTTT.

The V and J genes are TRBV20-1 and TRBJ2-6; D is perhaps TRBD1 (5 bases). V dropped 0 bases and J dropped 2 bases, with 11 bases sitting between them. In germline, CDR1 is DFQATT, CDR2 SNEGSKA (reference sequence). This CDR3 spans 16 amino acids. The CDR3 bases are TGCAGTGCTAGAGATGGCGGCAGGGCTGGGGCCAACGTCCTGACTTTC. Protein sequence: CSARDGGRAGANVLTF.

This clonotype has a handful of counts. The CDR3 here is CSVEGGGRSGFF. In DNA, the CDR3 is TGCAGCGTTGAAGGCGGCGGGAGGAGCGGCTTCTTC. The chain couples TRBV29-1 to TRBJ2-1; 8 bases agree with TRBD2. The CDR3 runs to 12 residues. Germline CDR1 is SQVTM and CDR2 is ANQGSEA. Losses at the gene ends were 1 base for V and 16 bases for J; bases not matched to a gene: 9.

The chain combines TRBV2 with TRBJ1-4, with 9 bases identical to TRBD1. The germline V gene has CDR1 SNHLY and CDR2 FYNNEI. The CDR3 spans 17 residues. The V segment lost 5 bases and the J segment 2 bases; nucleotides outside the gene matches: 9. The CDR3 DNA reads TGTGCCAGCAGTCGGACAGGGGATGACTCGACTAATGAAAAACTGTTTTTT. Translated, it gives CASSRTGDDSTNEKLFF. The full variable domain, with the rest looked up from reference TRBV2 and TRBJ1-4, is EPEVTQTPSHQVTQMGQEVILRCVPISNHLYFYWYRQILGQKVEFLVSFYNNEISEKSEIFDDQFSVERPDGSNFTLKIRSTKLEDSAMYFCASSRTGDDSTNEKLFFGSGTQLSVL.

The sample holds many counts of this clonotype. The chain is built from TRBV5-1 and TRBJ2-7; the match to TRBD1 covers 9 bases. The CDR3 runs to 14 residues. CDR1 is SGHRS and CDR2 is YFSETQ in the germline V gene. J gave up 5 bases and V 3 bases, and 6 bases lay outside the gene matches. The CDR3 DNA reads TGCGCCAGCAGCTGGGGACAGGGCCCCAACGAGCAGTACTTC. The encoded protein is CASSWGQGPNEQYF. Full variable domain (rest looked up from reference TRBV5-1 and TRBJ2-7): KAGVTQTPRYLIKTRGQQVTLSCSPISGHRSVSWYQQTPGQGLQFLFEYFSETQRNKGNFPGRFSGRQFSNSRSEMNVSTLELGDSALYLCASSWGQGPNEQYFGPGTRLTVT.

The chain combines TRBV5-6 with TRBJ1-3; maybe TRBD1 (5 bases). This CDR3 spans 17 amino acids. Germline V gene sequence: CDR1 SGHDT, CDR2 YYEEEE. V lost 9 bases and J 7 bases, leaving 29 bases between the germline ends. The CDR3 loop is CANDYRGPRRPSNTIYF. For the CDR3, the DNA is TGTGCCAACGACTATCGGGGACCTCGAAGACCCTCGAACACCATATATTTT.

This clonotype has a handful of counts. This chain links TRBV7-8 with TRBJ2-1; no firm D call. V was trimmed by 1 base and J by 6 bases, leaving 7 bases between them. CDR1 and CDR2 from the germline V gene are SGHVS and FQNEAQ. CDR3 length equals 13 residues. The CDR3 nucleotides are TGTGCCAGCAGCTTAGTTCGATTCAATGAGCAGTTCTTC. This gives the protein CASSLVRFNEQFF.

This chain uses TRBV28 with TRBJ2-2; 11 bases map to TRBD2. Germline trimming cut 7 bases from V and 0 bases from J; bases unmatched to any gene: 4. The CDR3 runs 16 residues. The germline V gene has CDR1 MDHEN and CDR2 SYDVKM. The CDR3 bases are TGTGCCAGCAACCTTAGCGGGGGGGCGAACACCGGGGAGCTGTTTTTT. Translation: CASNLSGGANTGELFF.

A few counts support this clonotype. A much larger clonotype is one base distant, so this may be a read error. As the CDR3 is not closed by the conserved phenylalanine or tryptophan, this likely results from a read error. This rearrangement joins TRBV20-1 to TRBJ2-7; D may be TRBD1 (5 bases). V shed 6 bases and J shed 7 bases, with 19 bases lying between them. Per germline, CDR1 DFQATT and CDR2 SNEGSKA (reference sequence). The CDR3 sequence is 13 residues long. CDR3 amino acids: CSAAKTVGREQYL. The CDR3 coding sequence is TGCAGTGCCGCCAAGACAGTAGGACGGGAGCAGTACCTC.

There are many counts of this clonotype. The chain employs TRBV7-2 and TRBJ2-1; TRBD2 is a possible D gene (5 bases). Trimming removed 5 bases from V and 6 bases from J, with 20 bases in between. The CDR3 runs to 16 residues. Germline values: CDR1 SGHTA, CDR2 FQGNSA. This CDR3 is CASSLGHRLALNEQFF. Written as DNA, the CDR3 is TGTGCCAGCAGCCTAGGGCACCGGCTAGCCCTCAATGAGCAGTTCTTC. The complete variable domain, with remaining parts taken from reference TRBV7-2 and TRBJ2-1, reads GAGVSQSPSNKVTEKGKDVELRCDPISGHTALYWYRQSLGQGLEFLIYFQGNSAPDKSGLPSDRFSAERTGGSVSTLTIQRTQQEDSAVYLCASSLGHRLALNEQFFGPGTRLTVL.

This clonotype was detected a few times. The rearrangement links TRBV5-5 to TRBJ2-2; possibly TRBD2 for D (6 bases). This CDR3 is 16 amino acids long. Germline V lookup: CDR1 SGHKS, CDR2 YYEKEE (reference sequence). The V and J ends lost 5 bases and 2 bases respectively, with 16 bases between them. This CDR3 reads CASSPFPSVNTGELFF. In DNA, the CDR3 is TGTGCCAGCAGTCCCTTTCCTAGCGTTAACACCGGGGAGCTGTTTTTT.

The chain combines TRBV7-2 with TRBJ2-3; D may be TRBD2 (5 bases). V lost 2 bases, J lost 2 bases, and 11 bases lay in between. Per germline, CDR1 SGHTA and CDR2 FQGNSA. The CDR3 extends over 15 amino acids. CDR3 bases: TGTGCCAGCAGCTTACGGACCGGGAACACAGATACGCAGTATTTT. Its translation: CASSLRTGNTDTQYF.

The rearrangement uses TRBV20-1 and TRBJ1-2; TRBD1 matches at 9 bases. The CDR3 spans 14 residues. V gave up 4 bases and J gave up 3 bases; unmatched junction bases: 6. The V gene's germline CDR1 is DFQATT and CDR2 SNEGSKA (reference sequence). The DNA for the CDR3 is TGCAGTGCTAATGGGACAGGGACGTACTATGGCTACACCTTC. This sequence encodes CSANGTGTYYGYTF.

This clonotype was counted ten times or more. The genes are TRBV28 and TRBJ1-1; D is unclear. The CDR3 sequence is 12 residues long. Between the trimmed V and J ends, which lost 10 bases and 9 bases, there was a span of 18 bases. The germline CDR1 and CDR2 sequences are MDHEN and SYDVKM. The chain's CDR3 is CATSSQPGKAFF. CDR3 DNA: TGTGCCACCTCGTCCCAACCAGGTAAAGCTTTCTTT.

This clonotype has a count of ten or more. The rearrangement links TRBV7-9 to TRBJ2-1, with D unresolved. The germline gives CDR1 SEHNR, CDR2 FQNEAQ (reference sequence). The germline V and J ends were trimmed by 4 bases and 7 bases, with 5 bases remaining between them. This CDR3 region has 11 residues. The CDR3 nucleotides are TGTGCCAGCAGCTACAGTAATGAGCAGTTCTTC. Translated: CASSYSNEQFF.

About this clonotype itself: A read error may produce the germline difference seen at one junction end. V and J are TRBV25-1 and TRBJ1-1; TRBD1 matches 7 bases. The CDR3 is 13 residues long. CDR1 is MGHDK and CDR2 is SYGVNS in the germline V gene. The CDR3 bases are TGTGCCAGTTCGTTTACAGGGGACACTGAAGCTTCCTTT. This sequence encodes CASSFTGDTEASF.

This clonotype was found a few times. This chain uses TRBV28 with TRBJ1-2; D uncertain. Germline CDR1 MDHEN, CDR2 SYDVKM. V lost 5 bases and J lost 13, with 26 bases in between. The CDR3 spans 15 residues. CDR3 DNA sequence: TGTGCCAGCAGTCTTCGGGGAGGCCAGCTTGGAGACTGCACCTTC. Amino acid sequence: CASSLRGGQLGDCTF.

This clonotype was counted ten times or more. For the CDR3, the DNA is TGCGCCAGCAGCCTCGGGACAGGGGACCATCAGCCCCAGCATTTT. This gives the protein CASSLGTGDHQPQHF. The chain joins TRBV5-1 to TRBJ1-5; 10 bases align to TRBD1. This CDR3 region has 15 residues. V lost 4 bases, J lost 5 bases, and 6 bases stayed unmatched. Per the germline V gene, CDR1 is SGHRS and CDR2 is YFSETQ.

This clonotype was seen many times. V gene TRBV20-1 combines with J gene TRBJ2-1, with 10 nucleotides matching TRBD2. CDR1 and CDR2 from the germline V gene are DFQATT and SNEGSKA (reference sequence). The CDR3 is made up of 15 amino acids. The V gene end was trimmed by 0 bases and the J gene end by 1 base; junction bases not matched to a gene: 0. CDR3 residues: CSARDSGRSYNEQFF. The CDR3 nucleotides read TGCAGTGCTAGAGATAGCGGGAGGTCCTACAATGAGCAGTTCTTC.

There are many counts of this clonotype. The genes are TRBV20-1 and TRBJ1-1, with D possibly matching TRBD1 (5 bases). Trimming took off 4 bases at V and 3 bases at J, with 12 bases between the two ends. CDR3 length equals 13 residues. Germline V CDR1 and CDR2: DFQATT, SNEGSKA (reference sequence). CDR3 sequence: CSATRVLDTEAFF. CDR3 DNA sequence: TGCAGTGCTACCAGGGTTCTGGACACTGAAGCTTTCTTT.